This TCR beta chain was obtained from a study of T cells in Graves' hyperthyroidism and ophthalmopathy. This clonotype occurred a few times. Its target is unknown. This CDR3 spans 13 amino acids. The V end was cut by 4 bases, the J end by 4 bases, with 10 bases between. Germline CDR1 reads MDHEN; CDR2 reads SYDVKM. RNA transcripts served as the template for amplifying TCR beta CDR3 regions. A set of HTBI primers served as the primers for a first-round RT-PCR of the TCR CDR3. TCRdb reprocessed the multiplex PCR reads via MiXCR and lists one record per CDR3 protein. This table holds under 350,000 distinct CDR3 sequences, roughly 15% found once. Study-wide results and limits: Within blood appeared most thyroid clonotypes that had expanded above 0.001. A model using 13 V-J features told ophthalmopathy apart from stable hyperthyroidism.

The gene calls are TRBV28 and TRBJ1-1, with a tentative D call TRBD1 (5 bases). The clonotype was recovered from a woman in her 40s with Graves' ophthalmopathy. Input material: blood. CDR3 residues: CASSWGGTTEAFF. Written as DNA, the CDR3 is TGTGCCAGCAGTTGGGGGGGGACCACTGAAGCTTTCTTT.